These 13 T cell receptor beta chains originate from one sample sequenced in a study of T-cell memory formation after mild COVID-19. TCRdb recomputed calls from the 5' RACE reads with MiXCR, one row per CDR3 protein. The table lists some 300,000 distinct CDR3 sequences, roughly 20% of them singletons. Sample: PBMCs or a T cell subset sorted from them (not recorded which). All receptors derive from a man between 18 and 35 years old who had mild COVID-19 (a few samples of this study predate the infection). Cell type and time point are not known.

This clonotype has just a few counts. The chain joins TRBV28 to TRBJ2-7; tentative D call: TRBD2 (5 bases). The CDR3 runs 11 residues. V gave up 5 bases and J gave up 9 bases, with 11 bases separating them. Per germline, CDR1 MDHEN and CDR2 SYDVKM. The CDR3 sequence: CASSLRGVQYV. The CDR3 DNA reads TGTGCCAGCAGTCTACGGGGAGTGCAGTACGTC.

V and J are TRBV7-2 and TRBJ1-1; D remains ambiguous. V lost 4 bases and J 11 bases, leaving 17 bases between the germline ends. The CDR3 totals 13 residues. Germline CDR1 is SGHTA and CDR2 is FQGNSA. The CDR3 loop is CASSSSTVTSAFF. The CDR3 DNA follows: TGTGCCAGCAGCTCCTCGACTGTAACGAGCGCTTTCTTT.

This clonotype has just a few counts. This chain connects TRBV29-1 to TRBJ1-4; 8 nucleotides align to TRBD1. Germline V gene data show CDR1 as SQVTM and CDR2 as ANQGSEA. CDR3 size: 14 residues. The J segment lost 3 bases and the V segment lost 6 bases, leaving 6 bases of the junction unmatched. The CDR3 sequence: CSVFQGAANEKLFF. In nucleotides, the CDR3 is TGCAGCGTCTTCCAGGGGGCGGCTAATGAAAAACTGTTTTTT.

This clonotype has a handful of counts. The chain uses TRBV4-3 and TRBJ1-5, with 8 bases that match TRBD1. The CDR3 contains 17 residues. The ends lost 0 bases at V and 6 bases at J; junction bases unmatched: 10. Germline V gene lookup returns CDR1 LGHNA and CDR2 YSLEER. CDR3 amino acids: CASSQDSSGGVGQPQHF. The CDR3 DNA sequence: TGCGCCAGCAGCCAAGATTCGTCAGGGGGCGTCGGTCAGCCCCAGCATTTT.

In its sample, this clonotype was seen a few times. The V call is TRBV6-2 or TRBV6-3, the J call TRBJ1-5; D call uncertain. Trimming cost V 2 bases and J 5 bases, with 10 bases left between them. This CDR3 region has 14 residues. CDR1 and CDR2 from the germline V gene are MNHEY and SVGEGT. CDR3 nucleotides: TGTGCCAGCAGTTACGTGCGCCCGGATCAGCCCCAGCATTTT. This encodes CASSYVRPDQPQHF.

The table lists this clonotype with a few counts. The chain is built from TRBV7-9 and TRBJ2-3; D possibly matches TRBD1 or TRBD2 (6 bases each). The V and J ends lost 5 bases and 4 bases respectively, with 19 bases between them. Germline-derived CDR1 and CDR2 are SEHNR and FQNEAQ (reference sequence). The CDR3 has 16 residues. CDR3: CASSRNVGGLSDTQYF. In nucleotides, the CDR3 is TGTGCCAGCAGCCGAAATGTTGGGGGGCTATCAGATACGCAGTATTTT.

The table lists this clonotype with a count of one. The chain recombines TRBV10-1 with TRBJ2-7; tentatively, D is TRBD2 (5 bases). The CDR3 runs to 13 residues. V shed 0 bases and J shed 4 bases, with 7 bases lying between them. The germline V gene encodes CDR1 WNHNN and CDR2 SYGVQD (reference sequence). The CDR3 protein is CASSESTSYEQYF. The CDR3 DNA reads as TGCGCCAGCAGTGAGTCCACTAGTTACGAGCAGTACTTC.

This chain uses TRBV11-2 with TRBJ1-3, with a weak D call TRBD1 (5 bases). The CDR3 consists of 15 residues. The germline V gene encodes CDR1 SGHAT and CDR2 FQNNGV. V was trimmed by 4 bases and J by 4 bases, leaving 14 bases between them. CDR3 loop: CASSSIRGLGNTIYF. CDR3 in DNA: TGTGCCAGCAGCTCGATTCGGGGACTAGGAAACACCATATATTTT.

This clonotype was observed a few times. The rearrangement uses TRBV5-1 and TRBJ2-2; possibly TRBD1 for D (6 bases). Trimming pared 3 bases from V and 3 bases from J, leaving 18 bases between. CDR1 and CDR2 (germline): SGHRS, YFSETQ. The length of the CDR3 is 17 residues. CDR3: CASSWGPAEGDTGELFF. The CDR3 nucleotides read TGCGCCAGCAGCTGGGGGCCTGCCGAAGGGGACACCGGGGAGCTGTTTTTT.

The chain uses TRBV6-6 and TRBJ1-6, with D maybe TRBD1 (6 bases). There are 12 residues in the CDR3. CDR1 is MNHNY, CDR2 SVGAGI, per germline (reference sequence). The ends were cut back, 9 bases at V and 6 bases at J, with 9 bases in the middle. The CDR3 DNA reads as TGTGCCAGTTGGACAGCTAATTCACCCCTCCACTTT. This translates into CASWTANSPLHF.

This chain connects TRBV5-1 to TRBJ2-4; no clear D. The CDR3 is 15 amino acids. Trimming pared 4 bases from V and 2 bases from J, leaving 13 bases between. In germline, CDR1 is SGHRS, CDR2 YFSETQ. CDR3 coding DNA: TGCGCCAGCAGCCCCGGCCAAGAGACCAAAAACATTCAGTACTTC. It specifies CASSPGQETKNIQYF. The full variable domain, with the rest looked up from reference TRBV5-1 and TRBJ2-4, is KAGVTQTPRYLIKTRGQQVTLSCSPISGHRSVSWYQQTPGQGLQFLFEYFSETQRNKGNFPGRFSGRQFSNSRSEMNVSTLELGDSALYLCASSPGQETKNIQYFGAGTRLSVL.

The J gene is TRBJ1-6, the V gene TRBV4-3, with 8 bases matching TRBD1. The germline CDR1 and CDR2 sequences are LGHNA and YSLEER. V was pared by 0 bases and J by 8 bases, with 3 bases of the junction left unmatched. The CDR3 runs 15 residues. CDR3 nucleotide sequence: TGCGCCAGCAGCCAAGACCAGGGGGCGGATTCACCCCTCCACTTT. This codes for CASSQDQGADSPLHF.

This clonotype came up a few times. The chain recombines TRBV5-5 with TRBJ1-1; D perhaps matches TRBD1 (6 bases). Trimming cost V 4 bases and J 0 bases, with 13 bases left between them. Germline V gives CDR1 SGHKS, CDR2 YYEKEE (reference sequence). This CDR3 region has 15 residues. CDR3 bases: TGTGCCAGCAGCGGAACAGGGACTCTGAACACTGAAGCTTTCTTT. Its translation: CASSGTGTLNTEAFF.